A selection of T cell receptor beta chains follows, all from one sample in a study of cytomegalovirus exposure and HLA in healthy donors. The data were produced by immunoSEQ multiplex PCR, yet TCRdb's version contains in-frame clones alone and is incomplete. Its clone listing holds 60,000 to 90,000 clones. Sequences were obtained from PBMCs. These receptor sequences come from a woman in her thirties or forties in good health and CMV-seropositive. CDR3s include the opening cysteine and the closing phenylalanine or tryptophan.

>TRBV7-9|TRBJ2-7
CASSLTPAYEQYF
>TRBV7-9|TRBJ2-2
CASSRQGNGELFF
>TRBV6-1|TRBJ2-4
CASSAPGQGVNIQYF
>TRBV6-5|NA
CASQDGLSSYEQYF
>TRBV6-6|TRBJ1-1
CASRPRGTGEEAFF
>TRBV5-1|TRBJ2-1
CASSLATTSGRAYEQFF
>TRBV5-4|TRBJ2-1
CASSLSAGTDNEQFF
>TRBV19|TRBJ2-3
CASTDGTLTDTQYF
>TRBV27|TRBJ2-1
CASSSTTGRRWNEQFF
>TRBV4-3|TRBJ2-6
CASSQTPGGSGANVLTF
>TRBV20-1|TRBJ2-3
CSTSTDTQYF
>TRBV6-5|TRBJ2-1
CASTRGDRGINEQFF
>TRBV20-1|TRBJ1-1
CSAGHLTEAFF
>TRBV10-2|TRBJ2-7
CASSVNLAHSSYEQYF
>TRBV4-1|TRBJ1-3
CASSPGDGTTIYF
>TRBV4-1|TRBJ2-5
CASSPSPEQETQYF
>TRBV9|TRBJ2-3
CASSGELAVADTQYF
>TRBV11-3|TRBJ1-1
CASSVRGTEAFF
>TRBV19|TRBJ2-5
CASSATASDEETQYF
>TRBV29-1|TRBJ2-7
CSVEEIEGVRHEQYF
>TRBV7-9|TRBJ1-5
CASSFEGASQPQHF
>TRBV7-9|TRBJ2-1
CASSPGLAGANEQFF
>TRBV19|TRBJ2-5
CASSQPPGLAGTVETQYF
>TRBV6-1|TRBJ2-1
CASSEARASGRNEQFF
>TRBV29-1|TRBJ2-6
CSVAPGHSSGANVLTF
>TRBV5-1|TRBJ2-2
CASSYRGTGELFF
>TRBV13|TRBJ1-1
CASSLTGGEYNTEAFF
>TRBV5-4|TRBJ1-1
CASSPARGTEAFF
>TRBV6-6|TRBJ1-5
CASSSLRNHSNQPQHF
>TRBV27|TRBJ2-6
CASSLWGGSGANVLTF
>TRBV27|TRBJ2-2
CASRGPGVGELFF
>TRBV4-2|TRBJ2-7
CASSRRAGNEQYF
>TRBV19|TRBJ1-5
CASSTTPDTGPNQPQHF
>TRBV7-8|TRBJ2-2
CASSYTSGGTNTGELFF
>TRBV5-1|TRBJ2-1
CASSPTPGQRNNEQFF
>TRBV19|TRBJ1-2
CASTPQVGPGPYGYTF
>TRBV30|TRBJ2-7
CAWSPGPGSTEQYF
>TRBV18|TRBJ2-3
CASRRSTSTDTQYF
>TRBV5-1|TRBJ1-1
CASSLLTGTGTEAFF
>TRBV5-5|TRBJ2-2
CASSPSGGTNTGELFF
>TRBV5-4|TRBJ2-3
CASSPAGGGTDTQYF
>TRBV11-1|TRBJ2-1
CATEYSSYNEQFF
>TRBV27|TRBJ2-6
CASSTPNSIAANVLTF
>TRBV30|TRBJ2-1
CAWSATRRDEQFF
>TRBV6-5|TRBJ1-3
CASSYSPPGSGNTIYF